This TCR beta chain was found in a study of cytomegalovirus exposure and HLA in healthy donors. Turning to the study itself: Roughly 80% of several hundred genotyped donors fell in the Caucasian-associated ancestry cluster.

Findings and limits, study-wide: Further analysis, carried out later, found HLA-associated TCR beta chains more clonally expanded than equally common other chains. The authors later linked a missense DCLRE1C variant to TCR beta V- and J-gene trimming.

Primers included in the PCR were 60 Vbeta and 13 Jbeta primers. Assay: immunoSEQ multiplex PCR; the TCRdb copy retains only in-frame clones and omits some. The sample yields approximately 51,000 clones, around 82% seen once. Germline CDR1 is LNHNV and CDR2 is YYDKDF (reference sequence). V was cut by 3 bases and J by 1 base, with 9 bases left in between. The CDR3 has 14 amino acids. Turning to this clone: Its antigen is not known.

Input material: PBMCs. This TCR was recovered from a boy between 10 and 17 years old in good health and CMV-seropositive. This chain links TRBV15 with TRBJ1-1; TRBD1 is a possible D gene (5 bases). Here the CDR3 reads CATSRATGNTEAFF. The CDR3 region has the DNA TGTGCCACCAGCAGGGCAACAGGGAACACTGAAGCTTTCTTT.